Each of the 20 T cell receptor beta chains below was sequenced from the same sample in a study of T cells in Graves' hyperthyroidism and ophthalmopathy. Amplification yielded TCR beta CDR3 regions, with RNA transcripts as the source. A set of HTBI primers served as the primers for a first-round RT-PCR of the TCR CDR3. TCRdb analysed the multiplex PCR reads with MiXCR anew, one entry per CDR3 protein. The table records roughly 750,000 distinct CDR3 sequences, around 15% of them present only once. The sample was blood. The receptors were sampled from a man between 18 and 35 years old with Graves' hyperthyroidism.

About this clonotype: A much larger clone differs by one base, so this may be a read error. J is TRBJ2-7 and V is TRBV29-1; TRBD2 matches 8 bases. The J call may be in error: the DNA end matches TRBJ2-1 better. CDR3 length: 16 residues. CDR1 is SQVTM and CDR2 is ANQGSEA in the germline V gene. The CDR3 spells CSVVVGAGDLSYEQFF. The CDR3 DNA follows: TGCAGCGTCGTAGTGGGAGCGGGAGACCTCTCCTACGAGCAGTTCTTC.

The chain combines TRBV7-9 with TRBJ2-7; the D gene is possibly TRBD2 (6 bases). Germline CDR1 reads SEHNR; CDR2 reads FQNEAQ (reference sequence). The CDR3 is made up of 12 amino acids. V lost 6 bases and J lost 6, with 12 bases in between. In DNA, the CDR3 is TGTGCCAGCAGGGGGGGAGTGGGCGAGCAGTACTTC. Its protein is CASRGGVGEQYF.

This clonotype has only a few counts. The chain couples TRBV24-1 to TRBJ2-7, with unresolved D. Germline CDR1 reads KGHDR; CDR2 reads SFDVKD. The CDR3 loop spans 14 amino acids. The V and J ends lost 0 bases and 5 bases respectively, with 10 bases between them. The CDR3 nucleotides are TGTGCCACCAGTGATTTGGGGGAAAGGAACGAGCAGTACTTC. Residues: CATSDLGERNEQYF.

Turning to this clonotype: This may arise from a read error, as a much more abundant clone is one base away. CDR3 DNA: TGTACCAGCACCCCTGAACGATGGGGGGCGAGGAACACTGAAGCTTTCTTT. As protein: CTSTPERWGARNTEAFF. This sequence joins TRBV7-6 and TRBJ1-1; D perhaps matches TRBD1 (6 bases). This CDR3 is built from 17 residues. Germline V gene lookup returns CDR1 SGHVS and CDR2 FNYEAQ.

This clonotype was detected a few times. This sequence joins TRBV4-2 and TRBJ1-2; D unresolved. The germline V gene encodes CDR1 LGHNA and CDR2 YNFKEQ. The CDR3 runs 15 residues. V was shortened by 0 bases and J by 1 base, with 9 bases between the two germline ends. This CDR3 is CASSQERVLNYGYTF. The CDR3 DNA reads TGTGCCAGCAGCCAAGAGAGGGTGCTTAACTATGGCTACACCTTC.

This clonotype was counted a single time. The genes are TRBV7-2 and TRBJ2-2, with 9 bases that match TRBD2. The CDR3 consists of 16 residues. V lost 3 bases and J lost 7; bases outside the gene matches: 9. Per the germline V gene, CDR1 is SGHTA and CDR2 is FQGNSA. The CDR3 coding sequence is TGTGCCAGCAGCTTCCGTTGGACTAGCGACGGCGGGGAGCTGTTTTTT. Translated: CASSFRWTSDGGELFF.

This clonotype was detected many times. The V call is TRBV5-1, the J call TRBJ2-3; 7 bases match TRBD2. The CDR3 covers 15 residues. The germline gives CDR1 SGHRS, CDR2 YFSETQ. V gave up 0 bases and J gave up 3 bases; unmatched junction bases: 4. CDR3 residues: CASSLVGRETDTQYF. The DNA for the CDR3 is TGCGCCAGCAGCTTGGTAGGGCGGGAGACAGATACGCAGTATTTT.

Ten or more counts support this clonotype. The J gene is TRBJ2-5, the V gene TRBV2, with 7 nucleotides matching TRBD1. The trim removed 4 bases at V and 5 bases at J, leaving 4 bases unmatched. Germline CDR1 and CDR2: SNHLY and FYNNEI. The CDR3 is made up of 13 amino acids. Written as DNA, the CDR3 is TGTGCCAGCAGTGCGGGACAGATGGAGACCCAGTACTTC. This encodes CASSAGQMETQYF.

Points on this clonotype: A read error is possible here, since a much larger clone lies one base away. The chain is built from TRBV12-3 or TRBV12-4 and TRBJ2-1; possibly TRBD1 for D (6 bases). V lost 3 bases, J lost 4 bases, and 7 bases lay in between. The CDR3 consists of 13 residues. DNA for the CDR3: TGTGCCAGCAGTTTTGGACAGTACAATGAGCAGTTCTTC. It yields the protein CASSFGQYNEQFF.

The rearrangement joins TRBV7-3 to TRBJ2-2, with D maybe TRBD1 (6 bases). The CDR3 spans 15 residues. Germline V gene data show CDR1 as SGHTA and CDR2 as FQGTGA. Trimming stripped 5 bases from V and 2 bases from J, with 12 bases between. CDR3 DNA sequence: TGTGCCAGCAGCACCCTGGGACAAAACACCGGGGAGCTGTTTTTT. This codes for CASSTLGQNTGELFF.

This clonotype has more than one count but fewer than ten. The DNA of the CDR3 is TGTGCCAGCAGTTCCCGACAGAAAGAGACCCAGTACTTC. Its translation: CASSSRQKETQYF. This rearrangement joins TRBV12-3 or TRBV12-4 to TRBJ2-5; D might be TRBD1 (5 bases). V gave up 4 bases and J gave up 3 bases, with 9 bases separating them. This CDR3 has 13 residues.

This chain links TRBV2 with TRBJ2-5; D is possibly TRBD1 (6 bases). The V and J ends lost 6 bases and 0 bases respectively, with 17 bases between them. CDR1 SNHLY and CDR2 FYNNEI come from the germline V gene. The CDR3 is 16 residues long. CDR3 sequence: CASSAGPGHDQETQYF. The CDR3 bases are TGTGCCAGCAGCGCCGGCCCGGGACACGACCAAGAGACCCAGTACTTC. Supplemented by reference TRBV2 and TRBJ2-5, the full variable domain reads EPEVTQTPSHQVTQMGQEVILRCVPISNHLYFYWYRQILGQKVEFLVSFYNNEISEKSEIFDDQFSVERPDGSNFTLKIRSTKLEDSAMYFCASSAGPGHDQETQYFGPGTRLLVL.

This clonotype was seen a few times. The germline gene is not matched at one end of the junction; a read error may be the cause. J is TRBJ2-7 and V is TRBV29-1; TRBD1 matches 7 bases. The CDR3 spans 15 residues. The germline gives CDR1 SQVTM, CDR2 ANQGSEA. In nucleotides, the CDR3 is TGCAGCGTCGAAGATCCGAGGACAGGAATCTACGAGCAGTACTTC. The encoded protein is CSVEDPRTGIYEQYF.

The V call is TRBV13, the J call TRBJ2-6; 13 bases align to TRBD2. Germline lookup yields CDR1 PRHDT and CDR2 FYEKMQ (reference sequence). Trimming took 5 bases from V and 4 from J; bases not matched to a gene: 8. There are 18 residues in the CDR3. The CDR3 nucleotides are TGTGCCAGCAGCCCCCTGGGGACTAGCGGGATGGGGGCCAACGTCCTGACTTTC. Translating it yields CASSPLGTSGMGANVLTF.

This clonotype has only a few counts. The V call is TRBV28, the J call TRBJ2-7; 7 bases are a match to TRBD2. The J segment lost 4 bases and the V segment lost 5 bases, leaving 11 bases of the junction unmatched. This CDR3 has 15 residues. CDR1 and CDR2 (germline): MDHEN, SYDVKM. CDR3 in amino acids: CASSGAGASRYEQYF. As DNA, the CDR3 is TGTGCCAGCAGTGGGGCGGGAGCTTCCCGTTACGAGCAGTACTTC.

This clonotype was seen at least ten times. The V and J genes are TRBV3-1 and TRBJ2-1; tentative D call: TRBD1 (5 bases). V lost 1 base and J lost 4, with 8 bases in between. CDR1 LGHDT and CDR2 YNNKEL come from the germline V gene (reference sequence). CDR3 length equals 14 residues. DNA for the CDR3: TGTGCCAGCAGCCAAGGTCGACAGTACAATGAGCAGTTCTTC. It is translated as CASSQGRQYNEQFF.

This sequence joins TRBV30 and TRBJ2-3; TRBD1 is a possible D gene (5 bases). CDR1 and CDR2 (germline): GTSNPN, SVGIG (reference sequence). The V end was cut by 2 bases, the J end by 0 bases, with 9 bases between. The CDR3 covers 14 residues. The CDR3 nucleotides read TGTGCCTGGAGTCTCAGGGTGAGCACAGATACGCAGTATTTT. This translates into CAWSLRVSTDTQYF.

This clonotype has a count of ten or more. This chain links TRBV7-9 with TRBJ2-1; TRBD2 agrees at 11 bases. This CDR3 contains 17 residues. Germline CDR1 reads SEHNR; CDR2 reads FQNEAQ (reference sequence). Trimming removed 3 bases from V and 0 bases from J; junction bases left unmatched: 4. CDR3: CASSFAGTSGSYNEQFF. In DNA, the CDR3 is TGTGCCAGCAGCTTTGCCGGGACTAGCGGCTCCTACAATGAGCAGTTCTTC.

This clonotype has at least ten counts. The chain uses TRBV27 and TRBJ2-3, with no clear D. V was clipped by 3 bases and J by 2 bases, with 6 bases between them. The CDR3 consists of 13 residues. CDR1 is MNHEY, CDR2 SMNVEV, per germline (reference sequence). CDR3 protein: CASSFDDTDTQYF. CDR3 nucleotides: TGTGCCAGCAGTTTCGACGACACAGATACGCAGTATTTT.

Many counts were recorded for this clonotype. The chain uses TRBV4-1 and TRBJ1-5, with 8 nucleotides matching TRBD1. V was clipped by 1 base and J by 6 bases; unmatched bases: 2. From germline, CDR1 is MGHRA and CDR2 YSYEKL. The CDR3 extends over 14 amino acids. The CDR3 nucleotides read TGCGCCAGCAGCCAAGGGACAGGGCGTCAGCCCCAGCATTTT. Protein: CASSQGTGRQPQHF.